The 9 T cell receptor beta chains in this list originate from one sample, sequenced in a study of blood T cell repertoires in COVID-19. Produced via immunoSEQ multiplex PCR; TCRdb's table is partial and in-frame only. There are approximately 220,000 clones in the sample; roughly 82% occur only once, and approximately 4.5% lies in the top ten. The sample was peripheral blood. Receptors were obtained from a woman in her 70s with acute or convalescent COVID-19.

The genes are TRBV7-9 and TRBJ1-4; D not resolved. In germline, CDR1 is SEHNR, CDR2 FQNEAQ (reference sequence). This CDR3 region has 15 residues. V lost 1 base and J lost 0, with 6 bases in between. Here the CDR3 reads CASSLERTTNEKLFF. CDR3 nucleotide sequence: TGTGCCAGCAGCTTAGAGCGGACAACTAATGAAAAACTGTTTTTT.

The J gene is TRBJ1-4, the V gene TRBV2; D gene unclear. Germline assignment: CDR1 SNHLY and CDR2 FYNNEI. This CDR3 is built from 14 residues. Trimming removed 4 bases at V and 0 bases at J, with 6 bases between. The CDR3 bases are TGTGCCAGCAGTGGGCGGACAACTAATGAAAAACTGTTTTTT. It codes for CASSGRTTNEKLFF.

The chain recombines TRBV5-1 with TRBJ1-1, with a possible D match to TRBD1 (5 bases). CDR1 is SGHRS, CDR2 YFSETQ, per germline. The CDR3 contains 15 residues. Trimming shortened V by 7 bases and J by 6 bases, and 22 bases separated the two germline ends. CDR3 DNA sequence: TGCGCCAGCTCCCCGGGGGGTGGGGCAGGCGCTGAAGCTTTCTTT. Encoded protein: CASSPGGGAGAEAFF.

This chain uses TRBV9 with TRBJ2-7; 7 bases are a match to TRBD1. The CDR3 sequence is 15 residues long. Trimming at V came to 4 bases and at J to 3 bases, leaving 10 bases not matched to a gene. Germline V gene lookup returns CDR1 SGDLS and CDR2 YYNGEE. DNA of the CDR3: TGTGCCAGCAGCCGATCCGGGACAGCATACTACGAGCAGTACTTC. Amino acids: CASSRSGTAYYEQYF.

The gene calls are TRBV2 and TRBJ2-6, with D uncertain. Looked up from germline, CDR1 is SNHLY and CDR2 is FYNNEI. This CDR3 region has 13 residues. Trimming removed 7 bases at V and 4 bases at J, with 8 bases between. CDR3: CASKTTGANVLTF. The DNA of the CDR3 is TGTGCCAGCAAAACAACCGGGGCCAACGTCCTGACTTTC.

A few counts support this clone. The V and J genes are TRBV7-9 and TRBJ1-6, with TRBD1 matching 9 bases. Losses at the gene ends were 5 bases for V and 9 bases for J; bases not matched to a gene: 8. Germline CDR1 reads SEHNR; CDR2 reads FQNEAQ (reference sequence). CDR3 length: 15 residues. Here the CDR3 DNA reads TGTGCCAGCAGCATCGGGACAGGGTGGGTTTCACCCCTCCACTTT. It translates to CASSIGTGWVSPLHF.

V and J are TRBV4-3 and TRBJ2-3; a possible D gene is TRBD1 (6 bases). The CDR3 is 15 residues long. Germline values: CDR1 LGHNA, CDR2 YSLEER. The germline V and J ends were trimmed by 1 base and 2 bases, with 10 bases remaining between them. CDR3 DNA: TGCGCCAGCAGCCAAGGGGACACACACACAGATACGCAGTATTTT. Translated, it gives CASSQGDTHTDTQYF.

The chain couples TRBV3-1 (or the pseudogene TRBV3-2) to TRBJ1-3; D is unclear. V was shortened by 0 bases and J by 1 base, with 7 bases between the two germline ends. Per germline, CDR1 LGHDT and CDR2 YNNKEL (reference sequence). The CDR3 is made up of 15 amino acids. CDR3 coding DNA: TGTGCCAGCAGCCAAGATCTACAGTCTGGAAACACCATATATTTT. It is translated as CASSQDLQSGNTIYF.

This clone has just one count. The rearrangement links TRBV6-5 to TRBJ2-3; TRBD2 matches 7 bases. This CDR3 has 15 residues. Germline assignment: CDR1 MNHEY and CDR2 SVGAGI. With 5 bases clipped from V and 0 bases from J, the junction kept 5 bases outside the gene matches. The CDR3 DNA follows: TGTGCCAGCAGTACCCTTAGCGGGAGCACAGATACGCAGTATTTT. Protein: CASSTLSGSTDTQYF.